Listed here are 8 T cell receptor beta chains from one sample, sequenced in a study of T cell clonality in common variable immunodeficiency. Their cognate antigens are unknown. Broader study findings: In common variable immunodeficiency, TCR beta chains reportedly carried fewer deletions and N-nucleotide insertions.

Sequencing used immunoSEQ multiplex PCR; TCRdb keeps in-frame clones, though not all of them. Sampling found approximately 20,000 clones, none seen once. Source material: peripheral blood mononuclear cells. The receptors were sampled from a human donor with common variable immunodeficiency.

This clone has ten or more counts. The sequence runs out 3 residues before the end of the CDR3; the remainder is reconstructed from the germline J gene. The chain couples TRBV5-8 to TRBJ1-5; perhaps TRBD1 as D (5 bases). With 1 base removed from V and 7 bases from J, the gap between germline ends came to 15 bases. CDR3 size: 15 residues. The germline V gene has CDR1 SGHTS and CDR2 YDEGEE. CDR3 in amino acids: CASSLWGRSDQPQHF. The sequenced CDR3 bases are TGTGCCAGCAGCTTGTGGGGCAGATCCGACCAGCCC. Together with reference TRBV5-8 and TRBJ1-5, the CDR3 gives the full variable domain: EAGVTQSPTHLIKTRGQQATLRCSPISGHTSVYWYQQALGLGLQFLLWYDEGEERNRGNFPPRFSGRQFPNYSSELNVNALELEDSALYLCASSLWGRSDQPQHFGDGTRLSIL.

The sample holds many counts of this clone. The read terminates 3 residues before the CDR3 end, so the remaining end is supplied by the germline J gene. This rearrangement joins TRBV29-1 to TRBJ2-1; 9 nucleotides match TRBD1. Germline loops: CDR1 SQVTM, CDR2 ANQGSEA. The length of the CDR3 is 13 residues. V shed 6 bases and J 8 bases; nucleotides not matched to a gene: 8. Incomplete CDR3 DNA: TGCAGCGTCCTGGGACAGGGAATTCATGAG. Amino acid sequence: CSVLGQGIHE. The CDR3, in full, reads CSVLGQGIHEQFF.

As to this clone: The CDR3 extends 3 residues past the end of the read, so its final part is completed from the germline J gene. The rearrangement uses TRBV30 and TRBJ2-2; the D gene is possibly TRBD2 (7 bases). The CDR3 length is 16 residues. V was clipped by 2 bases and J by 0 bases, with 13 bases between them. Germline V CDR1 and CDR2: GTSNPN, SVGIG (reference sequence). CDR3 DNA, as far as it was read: TGTGCCTGGAGTTTGAGGCGGGGGCCGAACACCGGGGAG. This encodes CAWSLRRGPNTGE. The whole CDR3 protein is CAWSLRRGPNTGELFF.

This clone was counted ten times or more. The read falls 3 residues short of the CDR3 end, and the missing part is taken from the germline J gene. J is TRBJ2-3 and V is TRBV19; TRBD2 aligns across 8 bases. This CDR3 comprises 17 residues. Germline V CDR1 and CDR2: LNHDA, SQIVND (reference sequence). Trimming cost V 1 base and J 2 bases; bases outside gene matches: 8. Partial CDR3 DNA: TGTGCCAGTAGTATAGGGGTAGCGGGACTAAACACAGATACG. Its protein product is CASSIGVAGLNTDT. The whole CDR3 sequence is CASSIGVAGLNTDTQYF.

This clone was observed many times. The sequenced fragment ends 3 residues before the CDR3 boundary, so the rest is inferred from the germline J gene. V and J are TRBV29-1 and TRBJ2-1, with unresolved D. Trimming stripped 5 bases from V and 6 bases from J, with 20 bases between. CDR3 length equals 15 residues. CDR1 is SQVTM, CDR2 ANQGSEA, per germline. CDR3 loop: CSVQFSGYRSNEQFF. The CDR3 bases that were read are TGCAGCGTTCAATTTAGTGGATACAGATCCAATGAG.

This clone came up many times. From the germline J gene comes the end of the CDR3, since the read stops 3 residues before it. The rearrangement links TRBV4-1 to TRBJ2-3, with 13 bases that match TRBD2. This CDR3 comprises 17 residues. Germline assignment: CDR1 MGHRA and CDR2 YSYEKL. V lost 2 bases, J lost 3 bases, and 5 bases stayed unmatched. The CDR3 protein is CASSQTRTSGSTDTQYF. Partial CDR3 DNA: TGCGCCAGCAGCCAAACCCGGACTAGCGGGAGTACAGATACG.

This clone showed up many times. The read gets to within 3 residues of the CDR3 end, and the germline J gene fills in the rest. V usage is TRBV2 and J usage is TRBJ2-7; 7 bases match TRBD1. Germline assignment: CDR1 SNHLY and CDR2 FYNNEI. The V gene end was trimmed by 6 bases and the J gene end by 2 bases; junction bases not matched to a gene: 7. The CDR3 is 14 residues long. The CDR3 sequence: CASSRGQETYEQYF. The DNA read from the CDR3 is TGTGCCAGCAGCCGAGGACAGGAAACCTACGAG. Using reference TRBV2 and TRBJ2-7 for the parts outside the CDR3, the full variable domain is EPEVTQTPSHQVTQMGQEVILRCVPISNHLYFYWYRQILGQKVEFLVSFYNNEISEKSEIFDDQFSVERPDGSNFTLKIRSTKLEDSAMYFCASSRGQETYEQYFGPGTRLTVT.

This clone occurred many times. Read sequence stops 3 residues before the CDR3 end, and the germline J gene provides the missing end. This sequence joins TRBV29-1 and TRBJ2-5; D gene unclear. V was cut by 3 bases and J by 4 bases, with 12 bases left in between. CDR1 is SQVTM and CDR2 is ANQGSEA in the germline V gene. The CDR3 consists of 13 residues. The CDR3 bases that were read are TGCAGCGTTGATGGCCCCTTATTAGAGACC. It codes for CSVDGPLLET. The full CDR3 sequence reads CSVDGPLLETQYF. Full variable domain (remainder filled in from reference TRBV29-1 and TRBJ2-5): SAVISQKPSRDICQRGTSLTIQCQVDSQVTMMFWYRQQPGQSLTLIATANQGSEATYESGFVIDKFPISRPNLTFSTLTVSNMSPEDSSIYLCSVDGPLLETQYFGPGTRLLVL.